This T cell receptor beta chain was sequenced during a study of beta chain features in type 1 diabetes. Study as a whole: Across all samples, roughly 98,000,000 sorted cells were examined. Overall study results and limits: Moderate but significant shortening of TCRB CDR3s was recorded in all four CD4+ subsets from Type 1 diabetes patients.

Reverse transcription of all isolated RNA meant that expressed TCRB transcripts were sequenced. Produced via immunoSEQ multiplex PCR; TCRdb's table is partial and in-frame only. The repertoire consists of hundreds of thousands of clones, with roughly a sixth occurring once and the leading ten covering under 0.095%. The CDR3 covers 12 residues. V shed 0 bases and J shed 8 bases, with 8 bases lying between them. Germline V CDR1 and CDR2: SGHNT, YYREEE (reference sequence). This clone was seen a few times. What it binds is not known. This chain joins TRBV5-4 and TRBJ1-2; D is uncertain. The sequenced sample was naive CD4+ T cells from blood. The receptor was derived from a man younger than 35 in good health. The CDR3 sequence: CASSLGGEGYTF. The CDR3 bases are TGTGCCAGCAGCTTGGGTGGGGAGGGCTACACCTTC.